The rows below give T cell receptor beta chains drawn from one sample of a study of blood T cell repertoires in COVID-19. Clones were sequenced by immunoSEQ multiplex PCR, and TCRdb holds only the in-frame ones, with some missing. The data show hundreds of thousands of clones, more than 75% seen once. Material: peripheral blood. Receptors were obtained from a woman in her 40s who had recovered from COVID-19. The conserved cysteine and the conserved F or W are not part of the CDR3 here. Each record gives: V gene, J gene, CDR3 protein.

>TRBV23-1|TRBJ2-2
ASSWAGGTGELF
>TRBV7-9|TRBJ2-5
ASSLDTLSGRETQY
>TRBV6-5|TRBJ1-1
ASSIRGLNTEAF
>TRBV6-5|TRBJ2-7
ASIGDSYEQY
>TRBV3-1/TRBV3-2|TRBJ2-7
ASSQGHVTDYEQY
>TRBV28|TRBJ1-2
ASSLSAGGYT
>TRBV14|TRBJ2-7
ASSHGLGEQY
>TRBV9|TRBJ2-3
ASSSRRQGVVTDTQY
>TRBV9|TRBJ2-7
ASSTRGGSSYEQY
>TRBV2|TRBJ2-5
ASSESLFIGGGLRETQY
>TRBV5-1|TRBJ2-3
ASSQAQDTDTQY
>TRBV6-2/TRBV6-3|TRBJ2-3
ASSYVGQVIPDTQY
>TRBV3-1/TRBV3-2|TRBJ2-1
ASSQGARGEQF
>TRBV19|TRBJ2-7
ASSKTGGNSYEQY
>TRBV3-1/TRBV3-2|TRBJ1-2
ASSQGANYGYT
>TRBV4-1|TRBJ2-7
ASSQGSRTGSYEQY
>TRBV13|TRBJ1-5
ASSQGMGQPQH
>TRBV5-1|TRBJ1-5
ASSSQPGGVSNQPQH
>TRBV5-1|TRBJ2-5
ASSPGTGLGETQY
>TRBV19|TRBJ1-5
ASSILVGYLNQPQH
>TRBV27|TRBJ1-1
ASSMSLANTEAF
>TRBV24-1|TRBJ2-5
ATSPGVGQETQY
>TRBV9|TRBJ2-5
ASSGGAPQETQY
>TRBV24-1|TRBJ2-1
ATSEFSGSYNEQF
>TRBV5-4|TRBJ2-5
ASSHDGGRQETQY
>TRBV5-1|TRBJ2-3
ASSSSGDTQY
>TRBV11-2|TRBJ1-1
ASSPRTGNTEAF
>TRBV6-5|TRBJ2-7
ASSWGWDTHEQY
>TRBV18|TRBJ2-7
ASSPGGRYEQY